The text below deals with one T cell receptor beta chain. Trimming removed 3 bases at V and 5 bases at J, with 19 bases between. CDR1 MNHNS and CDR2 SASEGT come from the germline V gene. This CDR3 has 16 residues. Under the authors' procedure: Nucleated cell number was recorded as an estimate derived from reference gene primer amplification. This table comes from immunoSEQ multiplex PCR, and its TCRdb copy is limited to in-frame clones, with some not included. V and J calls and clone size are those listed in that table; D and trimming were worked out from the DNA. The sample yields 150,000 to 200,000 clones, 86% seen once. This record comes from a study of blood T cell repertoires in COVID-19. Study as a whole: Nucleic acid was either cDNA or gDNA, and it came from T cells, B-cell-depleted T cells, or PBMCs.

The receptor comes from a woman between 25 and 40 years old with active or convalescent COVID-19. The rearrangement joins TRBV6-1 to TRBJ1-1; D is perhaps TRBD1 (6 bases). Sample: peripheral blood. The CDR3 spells CASSEYPFAQGTEAFF. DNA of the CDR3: TGTGCCAGCAGTGAGTATCCGTTTGCCCAGGGGACTGAAGCTTTCTTT.